This T cell receptor beta chain originates from a study of cytomegalovirus exposure and HLA in healthy donors (dated by TCRdb to between 2016 and 2019). Study-level background: In an earlier analysis of approximately 500 of the donors, 276 Gb of sequence data and 100 million or so unique TCR beta sequences from approximately 180 million T cells were reported. About 330 gigabases of sequencing data and around 90 million unique TCR sequences made up an early release that covered approximately 650 HLA-typed donors. Of the roughly 400 genotyped donors, about 80% fell in the genetic ancestry cluster associated with self-reported Caucasian donors. The study aimed to test whether cataloging public T cell receptors could reveal signatures of past pathogen exposure. The T cell repertoires of under 700 subjects were profiled by immunosequencing and related to cytomegalovirus serostatus. In addition to the first cohort of about 650 subjects, a separate validation cohort of approximately 130 different subjects was used. The study combined high-throughput TCR immunosequencing, statistical association of individual TCRs with disease status, and machine learning to predict cytomegalovirus infection status. A later analysis re-analyzed previously published TCR beta repertoires from roughly 690 donors and added high-resolution HLA genotyping to study TCR occurrence patterns. The later analysis used no new phenotypic data to find candidate immune exposures, relying instead on TCR beta sequences and their occurrence across donors. To decide whether each TCR beta V gene segment behaved as functional or pseudogenic, an earlier analysis of approximately 620 of the donors relied on high-throughput TCR beta sequencing. Donor age, sex, ethnicity and CMV serostatus were collected together with the repertoire data. In a later genetic analysis, genome-wide SNP genotypes for about three fifths of the roughly 670 donors were used, and that subset was treated as a discovery cohort. All discovery cohort repertoires had been generated on a single sequencing platform. HLA typing included class I and class II loci at four-digit resolution. The number of typed donors differed by locus: about 620-630 for A, B, C, DRB1 and DQB1; approximately 530 for DQA1; some 610 for DPA1; and 400 to 480 for DPB1. Because of strong linkage in the cohort, five DR-DQ haplotypes were treated as single units for association and clustering. Among about 410 genotyped donors of the cohort, an average of about 240,000 unique TCR beta nucleotide sequences was sequenced per donor, of which 15% to 20% were non-productive. Study-wide findings and limitations: Correlated functional status among segregating V segments might reflect linkage disequilibrium, but an unknown experimental factor could not be ruled out. The study gave a list of 150 to 200 TCR beta chains associated with cytomegalovirus. A later analysis found that TCR association rates varied across HLA loci, with DRB1 alleles showing the most associated TCRs and HLA-C alleles the fewest. In an earlier analysis of more than 450 of the donors, most TCR beta V segments were observed in productive rearrangements about 87% or about 30% of the time, broadly matching IMGT annotations. A further reported finding was that TCR beta sequences accurately predicted the HLA-A and HLA-B alleles for most subjects in the first cohort. The sequencing pipeline was judged likely to have produced a cluster of highly shared sequence variants as a technical artifact. For the cohort, immune exposure information was limited to CMV serostatus. A later genetic analysis reported fewer N-insertions in productive TCRs among donors in an Asian-associated ancestry cluster than the 666-donor mean. Sequencing depth was assumed to be roughly uniform across donors in the presence/absence analyses, though that assumption may not hold. Because counts were too low, more than 15 rarely observed V segments, including chromosome 9 orphons, were left out of the earlier analysis of some 640 of the donors. A later analysis associated 16,951 TCR beta sequences with specific HLA alleles at a false discovery rate of 0.05. A later analysis reported that several top co-occurrence clusters appeared linked to parvovirus B19, influenza, CMV and Epstein-Barr virus. The authors suggested that the approach could potentially be extended to other disease states and immunological phenotypes. In vitro tests confirmed that a few of the cytomegalovirus-associated TCR beta chains recognize cytomegalovirus antigens. In a later analysis, most CMV-associated TCR beta chains were found to appear HLA-restricted, with HLA associations seemingly driven largely by CMV exposure. Some IMGT-functional V segments, including TRBV6-2 and TRBV6-3, could not be told apart with the 87-base-pair reads, so those segments were excluded. Cytomegalovirus status was reported to be diagnosed by the classifier with high specificity and sensitivity in both the original and validation cohorts. Most TCR sequences were seen in very few donors, while some public TCRs were found in many individuals. HLA typing was unavailable for some donors at each locus, so association tests used only the typed subset. A later genetic analysis associated a missense DCLRE1C variant with V-gene and J-gene trimming of TCR beta chains, and an independent cohort replicated the association. A later analysis found that HLA-associated TCR beta chains were more clonally expanded and had lower generation probabilities than equally common non-associated chains. Assigning TCR associations to individual alleles was difficult when HLA alleles, especially DR and DQ, strongly co-occurred. The cohort was sequenced for TCR beta chains only, and without alpha or paired-chain data the features that could be detected were limited.

V and J are truncated by 7 bases and 0 bases respectively, leaving an intervening sequence of 14 bases. The CDR3 has 15 amino acids, counting the end cysteine and phenylalanine. Only the CDR3 DNA is retained, 45 bases long and in frame from the first base. CDR1 and CDR2 (MNHEY, SVGAGI) derive from the germline V gene. To note about this clone: There is no known antigen for this receptor. Base qualities are not recorded, but no much larger clone differs from it by a single base.

The receptor library was made with the immunoSEQ multiplex PCR assay. The multiplex PCR relied on a mix of 60 forward primers for TCR Vbeta segments and 13 reverse primers for TCR Jbeta segments. The CDR3 region of rearranged TCR beta genes was amplified from genomic DNA with a multiplex PCR assay. Amplified TCR beta libraries were sequenced as 87-base-pair reads on the Illumina HiSeq System. Turning to the authors' computational methods: A later analysis counted 75 million to 100 million unique TCR beta chains across the 640 or so repertoires, and some 11 million of these chains were shared by at least two donors. Raw reads were error-corrected and collapsed into unique sequences by a nearest-neighbor algorithm in which closely related sequences were merged to remove PCR and sequencing errors. Alignment of CDR3 sequences to IMGT reference sequences was used to assign V, D and J gene segments. For a sequence to be retained, at least a six-nucleotide match to both a V gene segment and a J gene segment was required. Rearrangements were called productive when the CDR3 lacked stop codons and stayed in frame with V and J; all others were non-productive. Following IMGT convention, CDR3 was defined as the stretch from the second conserved V-encoded cysteine to the conserved J-encoded phenylalanine. The earlier analysis of around 640 of the donors excluded sequences that lacked an unambiguous match to a single V gene segment. In an earlier analysis of 587 of the donors, a V segment was called functional when productive rearrangements were above 56.7%, and segregating when the standard deviation between donors exceeded 5%. A statistical classification framework was built to diagnose cytomegalovirus status from the catalog of TCR beta chain sequences. In a later analysis, V and J genes were assigned by comparing TCR nucleotide sequences against IMGT/GENE-DB human TR gene sequences. Using the TCRdist pipeline, a later analysis assigned CDR3 sequences along with most-parsimonious VDJ recombination scenarios. In a later analysis, each TCR beta chain was defined by its CDR3 amino acid sequence together with its V-gene family, and reads lacking a unique V-gene family were excluded. A later analysis removed 592 highly shared, low-generation-probability nucleotide sequences to deal with suspected cross-contamination and a sequencing artifact. In a later analysis, a clonal expansion index for each public chain was calculated from normalized within-repertoire ranks of inferred template counts. A later analysis computed generation probabilities with a VDJ recombination model fitted to out-of-frame rearrangements, and checked the results against IGoR. In a later analysis, hypergeometric tests were used to score TCR-TCR, TCR-HLA and TCR-CMV co-occurrence, with a repertoire-size bias correction applied to TCR pairs. False discovery rates were estimated in a later analysis by permuting HLA or CMV assignments 20 times. A later analysis grouped co-occurring TCRs with DBSCAN, adding TCRdist sequence similarity when clustering within HLA-allele-positive subsets. For co-occurrence clustering, repertoires with fewer than 30,000 or more than 120,000 public chains were excluded, along with roughly 5 repertoires with anomalous nucleotide sharing. What TCRdb holds here is the immuneACCESS table cut down to in-frame rearrangements. Part of the clones is not present; checked against another copy, under half of the missing clones reflect an unresolved V gene, and the others are unexplained. V, J and clone size are those of that table, while D and trimming were read from the DNA. The sample yields 200,000 or so clones; approximately 78% were counted once. The ten largest clones take up over 5% of the sample.

In total, fewer than 750 healthy bone marrow donors made up the cohort. At the time of sampling, all cohort members were nominally healthy, though unrecorded immune exposures were likely present. The donor was CMV seropositive and belonged to the group of more than 250 seropositive cohort members. A peripheral blood sample was collected from each donor, and TCR beta sequencing was performed on peripheral blood mononuclear cells. The Qiagen DNeasy Blood Extraction Kit was used to extract genomic DNA from the blood cell samples. The sequencing sample was made of PBMCs. This receptor was identified in a woman in her forties or fifties in good health and CMV-seropositive. This sequence uses TRBV6-5 and TRBJ2-3; the D region possibly corresponds to TRBD2 (6 bases align). The nucleotide sequence is TGTGCCAGCAACCCCGGAGGGTTCAGCACAGATACGCAGTATTTT. It codes for CASNPGGFSTDTQYF.